Shown below are 30 T cell receptor beta chains from a single sample sequenced in a study of T cell responses to AZD1222 COVID-19 vaccine. Some clones are missing from TCRdb's copy, which holds only in-frame ones; the method was immunoSEQ multiplex PCR. The repertoire holds tens of thousands of clones, with about 85% as singletons. Sequences were derived from peripheral blood, sampled on day 0 of AZD1222 vaccination. Receptors were obtained from an adult in good health.

The gene calls are TRBV5-8 and TRBJ1-2, with D maybe TRBD1 (6 bases). The CDR3 contains 13 residues. V was shortened by 3 bases and J by 5 bases, with 11 bases between the two germline ends. Germline V CDR1 and CDR2: SGHTS, YDEGEE. CDR3 in DNA: TGTGCCAGCAGCTCACAGGGAGGTTATGGCTACACCTTC. It specifies CASSSQGGYGYTF.

This rearrangement joins TRBV10-3 to TRBJ2-3, with 10 bases identical to TRBD2. V shed 5 bases and J 6 bases; nucleotides not matched to a gene: 5. The germline V gene has CDR1 ENHRY and CDR2 SYGVKD. This CDR3 has 14 residues. The CDR3 bases are TGTGCCATCAGTCAGCGGGGGGGCCGGGATACGCAGTATTTT. It codes for CAISQRGGRDTQYF.

The chain links TRBV11-2 to TRBJ2-1, with 9 bases lining up with TRBD2. V trimming: 2 bases; J trimming: 2 bases; junction bases outside the gene matches: 4. This CDR3 contains 16 residues. Germline V gene data show CDR1 as SGHAT and CDR2 as FQNNGV. CDR3 amino acids: CASSLIGGGAYNEQFF. The CDR3 DNA sequence: TGTGCCAGCAGCTTAATTGGCGGGGGGGCCTACAATGAGCAGTTCTTC.

This chain uses TRBV9 with TRBJ1-6; the D gene is possibly TRBD1 (5 bases). Germline loops: CDR1 SGDLS, CDR2 YYNGEE. V was clipped by 4 bases and J by 6 bases, with 20 bases between them. CDR3 length equals 17 residues. The CDR3 nucleotides are TGTGCCAGCAGCCCACGCCTGGGGGGGGACGGTAATTCACCCCTCCACTTT. As protein: CASSPRLGGDGNSPLHF.

V gene TRBV12-5 combines with J gene TRBJ1-5; unclear D gene. Germline V lookup: CDR1 LGHNT, CDR2 FRNRAP. This CDR3 is built from 16 residues. Trimming removed 0 bases at V and 1 base at J, with 10 bases between. Written as DNA, the CDR3 is TGTGCTAGTGGTTTGGTATTGGGAGTAAGCAATCAGCCCCAGCATTTT. It yields the protein CASGLVLGVSNQPQHF.

This rearrangement joins TRBV5-1 to TRBJ1-2, with a tentative D call TRBD1 (6 bases). Germline lookup yields CDR1 SGHRS and CDR2 YFSETQ. Trimming took off 0 bases at V and 0 bases at J, with 9 bases between the two ends. The CDR3 totals 15 residues. CDR3 nucleotides: TGCGCCAGCAGCTTGGAACAGGGCTCTAACTATGGCTACACCTTC. Translating gives CASSLEQGSNYGYTF. The full variable domain, rest sourced from reference TRBV5-1 and TRBJ1-2, is KAGVTQTPRYLIKTRGQQVTLSCSPISGHRSVSWYQQTPGQGLQFLFEYFSETQRNKGNFPGRFSGRQFSNSRSEMNVSTLELGDSALYLCASSLEQGSNYGYTFGSGTRLTVV.

The chain has TRBV18 and TRBJ2-3, with TRBD2 identical over 13 bases. Looked up from germline, CDR1 is KGHSH and CDR2 is LQKENI. The CDR3 sequence is 17 residues long. Trimming removed 0 bases from V and 4 bases from J; junction bases left unmatched: 4. Written as DNA, the CDR3 is TGTGCCAGCTCACCACCAACTAGCGGGGGGGCCCCAGATACGCAGTATTTT. Translating gives CASSPPTSGGAPDTQYF.

This clone came up once. The V and J genes are TRBV29-1 and TRBJ1-2; weak D call: TRBD1 (6 bases). This CDR3 contains 14 residues. Germline loops: CDR1 SQVTM, CDR2 ANQGSEA. Between the trimmed V and J ends, which lost 4 bases and 8 bases, there was a span of 20 bases. The DNA of the CDR3 is TGCAGCGTTGGCTCCGGGACATGGTCAGGAGGCTACACCTTC. Amino acid sequence: CSVGSGTWSGGYTF.

This clone was detected a few times. The V and J genes are TRBV29-1 and TRBJ1-5, with a weak D call TRBD1 (6 bases). From germline, CDR1 is SQVTM and CDR2 ANQGSEA. The CDR3 sequence is 12 residues long. Trimming left V 4 bases short and J 6 bases short, with 10 bases between. CDR3 in DNA: TGCAGCGTTGGGGGGGCAGGTCAGCCCCAGCATTTT. Translated, it gives CSVGGAGQPQHF.

The chain links TRBV7-9 to TRBJ2-5; D remains unclear. This CDR3 comprises 12 residues. Germline-derived CDR1 and CDR2 are SEHNR and FQNEAQ (reference sequence). V was trimmed by 3 bases and J by 0 bases, leaving 2 bases between them. CDR3 sequence reads: CASSFYQETQYF. CDR3 DNA: TGTGCCAGCAGCTTCTACCAAGAGACCCAGTACTTC.

This chain joins TRBV27 and TRBJ2-7; no reliable D call. In germline, CDR1 is MNHEY, CDR2 SMNVEV (reference sequence). The CDR3 runs 15 residues. Trimming left V 1 base short and J 2 bases short, with 12 bases between. The CDR3 bases are TGTGCCAGCAGTTTATTAGGGCCGATACCCTACGAGCAGTACTTC. Translation: CASSLLGPIPYEQYF.

This chain uses TRBV19 with TRBJ2-7, with a tentative D call TRBD1 (6 bases). V was clipped by 3 bases and J by 4 bases, with 10 bases between them. The CDR3 consists of 13 residues. Germline V gives CDR1 LNHDA, CDR2 SQIVND (reference sequence). The CDR3 coding sequence is TGTGCCAGTAGTATTGGACAGTTTTACGAGCAGTACTTC. It codes for CASSIGQFYEQYF. Together with reference TRBV19 and TRBJ2-7, the CDR3 gives the full variable domain: DGGITQSPKYLFRKEGQNVTLSCEQNLNHDAMYWYRQDPGQGLRLIYYSQIVNDFQKGDIAEGYSVSREKKESFPLTVTSAQKNPTAFYLCASSIGQFYEQYFGPGTRLTVT.

This clone was counted only a few times. The CDR3 reads CASSLGSRGVGNQPQHF. The CDR3 DNA is TGTGCCAGCAGCTTAGGGTCTAGAGGGGTGGGCAATCAGCCCCAGCATTTT. The chain combines TRBV7-6 with TRBJ1-5; possibly TRBD1 for D (5 bases). The CDR3 length is 17 residues. Germline V gene data show CDR1 as SGHVS and CDR2 as FNYEAQ. V gave up 1 base and J gave up 2 bases, with 15 bases separating them.

The chain is built from TRBV10-3 and TRBJ1-6, with 10 nucleotides matching TRBD1. CDR1 is ENHRY and CDR2 is SYGVKD in the germline V gene. Losses at the gene ends were 11 bases for V and 10 bases for J; bases not matched to a gene: 8. The CDR3 totals 13 residues. The CDR3 nucleotides are TGTGCCTCCAGGACAGGGGGTAACTCACCCCTCCACTTT. Its translation is CASRTGGNSPLHF.

V and J are TRBV3-1 (or the pseudogene TRBV3-2) and TRBJ2-1; the D is unclear. The V end lost 0 bases, the J end lost 0 bases, and 12 bases lay between the germline ends. Per germline, CDR1 LGHDT and CDR2 YNNKEL (reference sequence). CDR3 length: 17 residues. In nucleotides, the CDR3 is TGTGCCAGCAGCCAAGAGATTAGCTGGGGCTCCTACAATGAGCAGTTCTTC. Its protein product is CASSQEISWGSYNEQFF.

This chain uses TRBV27 with TRBJ1-2; TRBD1 matches 10 bases. The CDR3 loop spans 15 amino acids. J lost 7 bases, V lost 5 bases, and 10 bases had no gene match. Germline V lookup: CDR1 MNHEY, CDR2 SMNVEV (reference sequence). CDR3 sequence: CASSTLPGQGIGYTF. DNA for the CDR3: TGTGCCAGCAGTACCTTACCGGGACAGGGGATTGGCTACACCTTC.

This rearrangement joins TRBV30 to TRBJ1-3; 9 nucleotides align to TRBD1. CDR1 is GTSNPN and CDR2 is SVGIG in the germline V gene (reference sequence). After removal of 4 bases from V and 1 base from J, the junction contained 8 bases not matched to a gene. CDR3 size: 16 residues. The CDR3 loop is CAWTPTGGYSGNTIYF. The CDR3 coding sequence is TGTGCCTGGACTCCCACAGGGGGCTATTCTGGAAACACCATATATTTT.

This clone showed up just a few times. V and J are TRBV19 and TRBJ2-7; unclear D gene. Looked up from germline, CDR1 is LNHDA and CDR2 is SQIVND (reference sequence). Trimming cost V 3 bases and J 0 bases, with 9 bases left between them. The CDR3 loop spans 14 amino acids. This CDR3 is CASSIGTDSYEQYF. In DNA form, the CDR3 reads TGTGCCAGTAGTATCGGTACAGACTCCTACGAGCAGTACTTC.

The chain couples TRBV29-1 to TRBJ2-5; D unresolved. Germline V gives CDR1 SQVTM, CDR2 ANQGSEA. V gave up 7 bases and J gave up 5 bases, with 8 bases separating them. There are 10 residues in the CDR3. CDR3 nucleotides: TGCAGCGGGTCTGACGAGACCCAGTACTTC. Protein: CSGSDETQYF.

This chain connects TRBV19 to TRBJ1-6; possible D gene TRBD1, 6 bases. The CDR3 consists of 15 residues. The V gene's germline CDR1 is LNHDA and CDR2 SQIVND (reference sequence). The V end lost 4 bases, the J end lost 6 bases, and 13 bases lay between the germline ends. This CDR3 is CASSSAGEINSPLHF. CDR3 coding DNA: TGTGCCAGTAGTAGTGCAGGGGAGATTAATTCACCCCTCCACTTT.

This clone was detected only once. The chain combines TRBV7-6 with TRBJ2-2; 10 nucleotides line up with TRBD2. CDR1 is SGHVS and CDR2 is FNYEAQ in the germline V gene. This CDR3 contains 20 residues. J lost 2 bases, V lost 1 base, and 13 bases had no gene match. CDR3 nucleotides: TGTGCCAGCAGCTTAGACATCGTCCTAGCGGGGGCCCCAAACACCGGGGAGCTGTTTTTT. The encoded protein is CASSLDIVLAGAPNTGELFF.

This chain links TRBV6-1 with TRBJ1-1; tentatively, D is TRBD1 (5 bases). Looked up from germline, CDR1 is MNHNS and CDR2 is SASEGT. This CDR3 contains 14 residues. The ends were cut back, 3 bases at V and 5 bases at J, with 13 bases in the middle. The CDR3 DNA reads TGTGCCAGCAGTGATTACGGGGGTGGAACTGAAGCTTTCTTT. The encoded protein is CASSDYGGGTEAFF.

The CDR3 sequence is CASRVWGSSQETQYF. The CDR3, as DNA: TGCGCCAGCAGGGTCTGGGGCTCCTCCCAAGAGACCCAGTACTTC. The J gene is TRBJ2-5, the V gene TRBV5-1; D may be TRBD1 (5 bases). V was trimmed by 5 bases and J by 1 base, leaving 15 bases between them. The V gene's germline CDR1 is SGHRS and CDR2 YFSETQ. The CDR3 is 15 residues long.

This sequence joins TRBV29-1 and TRBJ1-2; no reliable D call. Germline CDR1 reads SQVTM; CDR2 reads ANQGSEA. CDR3 length equals 12 residues. V gave up 5 bases and J gave up 8 bases, with 15 bases separating them. CDR3 DNA: TGCAGCGTTCTGATAGGGTTTGGAGGCTACACCTTC. Translating gives CSVLIGFGGYTF.

The gene calls are TRBV18 and TRBJ2-2; D is ambiguous. CDR3 length equals 15 residues. The germline gives CDR1 KGHSH, CDR2 LQKENI. Trimming shortened V by 8 bases and J by 0 bases, and 13 bases separated the two germline ends. In DNA form, the CDR3 reads TGTGCCAGCCCAACCGGTGGGTCGAACACCGGGGAGCTGTTTTTT. Encoded protein: CASPTGGSNTGELFF.

The chain's CDR3 is CASSPGGGYGYTF. The CDR3 DNA sequence: TGTGCCAGCAGTCCAGGGGGCGGGTATGGCTACACCTTC. The chain combines TRBV12-3 or TRBV12-4 with TRBJ1-2, with TRBD1 matching over 8 bases. The CDR3 has 13 amino acids. Trimming removed 5 bases from V and 5 bases from J; junction bases left unmatched: 4.

The V and J genes are TRBV11-2 and TRBJ1-1; D may be TRBD1 (6 bases). Trimming stripped 5 bases from V and 4 bases from J, with 17 bases between. The CDR3 totals 15 residues. Germline loops: CDR1 SGHAT, CDR2 FQNNGV. DNA for the CDR3: TGTGCCAGCAGCCGTACAGGGAGGCGGAGCACTGAAGCTTTCTTT. Its translation is CASSRTGRRSTEAFF.

J is TRBJ1-4 and V is TRBV7-9; D gene uncertain. Germline V gives CDR1 SEHNR, CDR2 FQNEAQ (reference sequence). Trimming took 0 bases from V and 8 from J, leaving 10 bases between them. The CDR3 is 14 residues long. CDR3 protein: CASSLATGGEKLFF. The CDR3 bases are TGTGCCAGCAGCTTAGCCACGGGAGGGGAAAAACTGTTTTTT.

This rearrangement joins TRBV15 to TRBJ1-4; the D gene is possibly TRBD1 (6 bases). CDR1 is LNHNV and CDR2 is YYDKDF in the germline V gene (reference sequence). With 1 base removed from V and 4 bases from J, the gap between germline ends came to 10 bases. CDR3 length: 15 amino acids. CDR3 sequence: CATSRAGTLNEKLFF. The CDR3 nucleotides are TGTGCCACCAGCAGAGCGGGGACACTTAATGAAAAACTGTTTTTT. The full variable domain, with the rest looked up from reference TRBV15 and TRBJ1-4, is DAMVIQNPRYQVTQFGKPVTLSCSQTLNHNVMYWYQQKSSQAPKLLFHYYDKDFNNEADTPDNFQSRRPNTSFCFLDIRSPGLGDTAMYLCATSRAGTLNEKLFFGSGTQLSVL.

The rearrangement joins TRBV6-5 to TRBJ1-1, with 7 bases lining up with TRBD1. V lost 7 bases, J lost 2 bases, and 10 bases stayed unmatched. Per the germline V gene, CDR1 is MNHEY and CDR2 is SVGAGI. This CDR3 contains 15 residues. The CDR3: CASMEVGGINTEAFF. CDR3 sequence (DNA): TGTGCCAGCATGGAGGTAGGGGGCATTAACACTGAAGCTTTCTTT.